A selection of T cell receptor beta chains follows, all from one sample in a study of shared clonotypes between healthy human individuals. Sequencing used immunoSEQ multiplex PCR; TCRdb keeps in-frame clones, though not all of them. The sample lists about 2.1 million clones; 90% to 95% were seen once. The sequencing input was naive CD8+ T cells from PBMCs. Receptors were obtained from a man younger than 30 in good health. Some clones in this sample may be carry-over from other donors' samples. Both conserved end residues are part of each CDR3. The order of the fields is V gene, J gene, D gene, clone size, CDR3 DNA, CDR3 protein. D genes are given only for firm matches. The listing skips clone size in some rows; elsewhere it reads once, few, many or a size class.

TRBV27	TRBJ1-1	-	-	TGTGCCAGCAGTTTTCGGGGGCGTGGGACTGAAGCTTTCTTT	CASSFRGRGTEAFF
TRBV28	TRBJ1-2	TRBD1	-	TGTGCCAGCGCTAAGAGAGGGACAGCCTATGGCTACACCTTC	CASAKRGTAYGYTF
TRBV5-8	TRBJ2-5	TRBD1	once	TGTGCCAGCAGCTTGTTTACCAGGGGGTTGGAGACCCAGTACTTC	CASSLFTRGLETQYF
TRBV18	TRBJ2-2	-	-	TGTGCCAGCTCACCGACCTCTGGGGGAACCGGGGAGCTGTTTTTT	CASSPTSGGTGELFF
TRBV10-1	TRBJ2-3	TRBD2	-	TGCGCCCGTGGGACTAGCGGTTTGGAAACGCAGTATTTT	CARGTSGLETQYF
TRBV4-1	TRBJ2-5	TRBD2	-	TGCGCCAGCAGCCCTGGGAAAACTAGCGGGAGGGAAGAGACCCAGTACTTC	CASSPGKTSGREETQYF
TRBV9	TRBJ1-4	TRBD1	-	TGTGCCAGCAGCGCGACAGGGGAAGGAACAACTAATGAAAAACTGTTTTTT	CASSATGEGTTNEKLFF
TRBV13	TRBJ2-7	TRBD2	-	TGTGCCAGCAGCTTAGGCACTAGCGACTCCTACGAGCAGTACTTC	CASSLGTSDSYEQYF
TRBV28	TRBJ2-7	-	once	TGTGCCAGCAGTTTCATAACCGATTCCTACGAGCAGTACTTC	CASSFITDSYEQYF
TRBV29-1	TRBJ2-7	-	-	TGCAGCGTGGGGGGTTTCAGGGACAGATTCTACGAGCAGTACTTC	CSVGGFRDRFYEQYF
TRBV2	TRBJ1-1	TRBD1	-	TGTGCCAGCAGCCCACACAGGGGGACGAACACTGAAGCTTTCTTT	CASSPHRGTNTEAFF
TRBV7-2	TRBJ2-1	-	-	TGTGCCAGCAGCTTAATCGGGAGCTCCTACAATGAGCAGTTCTTC	CASSLIGSSYNEQFF
TRBV6-5	TRBJ2-7	TRBD1	once	TGTGCCAGCAGTACACGACAGGGTACCCACGAGCAGTACTTC	CASSTRQGTHEQYF
TRBV28	TRBJ1-1	-	-	TGTGCCAGCAGTCTGCAGGGGAGCACTGAAGCTTTCTTT	CASSLQGSTEAFF
TRBV27	TRBJ2-2	-	-	-	CASSSSLGLAGANTGELFF
TRBV7-6	TRBJ1-2	-	-	TGTGCCAGCAGCCCGCCGGGCTATGGCTACACCTTC	CASSPPGYGYTF
TRBV28	TRBJ1-5	-	-	TGTGCCAGCAGTTTAAGGGCCTATAGCAATCAGCCCCAGCATTTT	CASSLRAYSNQPQHF
TRBV5-6	TRBJ2-1	-	-	TGTGCCAGCAGCTTGTATGGGGATGAGCAGTTCTTC	CASSLYGDEQFF
TRBV2	TRBJ2-1	TRBD2	-	TGTGCCAGCAGGAACCTACTAGCGGGAGAGGAGTATGAGCAGTTCTTC	CASRNLLAGEEYEQFF
TRBV6-1	TRBJ2-3	-	-	TGTGCCAGCAGCTTCACTGAAACTAGCACAGATACGCAGTATTTT	CASSFTETSTDTQYF
TRBV9	TRBJ2-3	-	-	TGTGCCAGCAGCGACGGACTCCAAGATACGCAGTATTTT	CASSDGLQDTQYF
TRBV28	TRBJ2-1	-	-	TGTGCCAGCACCTTTATATGGGGGGCAGATGAGCAGTTCTTC	CASTFIWGADEQFF
TRBV7-8	TRBJ2-7	TRBD2	-	TGTGCCAGCAGCTTAGTGGGGACTAGCGCCTACGAGCAGTACTTC	CASSLVGTSAYEQYF
TRBV4-2	TRBJ2-5	TRBD2	-	TGTGCCAGCAGCCAAGATCAAGTTTGGCTAGCGGAGGGTGGAAAAGAGACCCAGTACTTC	CASSQDQVWLAEGGKETQYF
TRBV7-9	TRBJ2-7	-	-	TGTGCCAGCAGCATCGCGACACCGGGCGTTTACGAGCAGTACTTC	CASSIATPGVYEQYF
TRBV25-1	TRBJ2-2	-	-	TGTGCCAGCAGTGAACCCGGTGGCACCGGGGAGCTGTTTTTT	CASSEPGGTGELFF
TRBV19	TRBJ2-1	-	-	TGTGCCAGTACCAATCCCCCCGGGTCTAGCTCCTACAATGAGCAGTTCTTC	CASTNPPGSSSYNEQFF
TRBV11-2	TRBJ2-1	TRBD2	-	TGTGCCAGCAGCTTAGATGATGTTAGCGGGAGGCTTTACAATGAGCAGTTCTTC	CASSLDDVSGRLYNEQFF
TRBV5-6	TRBJ1-2	TRBD1	-	TGTGCCAGCAGCTTGTCGGGACAGGGGTATTTGCGGTACGGCTACACCTTC	CASSLSGQGYLRYGYTF
TRBV4-1	TRBJ1-5	TRBD1	-	TGCGCCAGCAGCCAGAGGACAGGGGAAACCAGCAATCAGCCCCAGCATTTT	CASSQRTGETSNQPQHF
TRBV27	TRBJ1-5	-	-	TGTGCCAGCAGTTTAAGGCAGGACCAGCCCCAGCATTTT	CASSLRQDQPQHF
TRBV9	TRBJ2-5	-	-	TGTGCCAGCAGCGGAGAACAGACAGGCCCAGAGACCCAGTACTTC	CASSGEQTGPETQYF
TRBV9	TRBJ2-5	-	-	TGTGCCAGCAGCGTGCAGGGAAGACAAGAGACCCAGTACTTC	CASSVQGRQETQYF
TRBV5-4	TRBJ2-1	-	-	TGTGCCAGCAGCGGCACACCAGTCGGTGAGCAGTTCTTC	CASSGTPVGEQFF
TRBV9	TRBJ1-2	TRBD1	-	TGTGCCAGCAGCGTAGGAGGCAGGGGGTCTAACTATGGCTACACCTTC	CASSVGGRGSNYGYTF